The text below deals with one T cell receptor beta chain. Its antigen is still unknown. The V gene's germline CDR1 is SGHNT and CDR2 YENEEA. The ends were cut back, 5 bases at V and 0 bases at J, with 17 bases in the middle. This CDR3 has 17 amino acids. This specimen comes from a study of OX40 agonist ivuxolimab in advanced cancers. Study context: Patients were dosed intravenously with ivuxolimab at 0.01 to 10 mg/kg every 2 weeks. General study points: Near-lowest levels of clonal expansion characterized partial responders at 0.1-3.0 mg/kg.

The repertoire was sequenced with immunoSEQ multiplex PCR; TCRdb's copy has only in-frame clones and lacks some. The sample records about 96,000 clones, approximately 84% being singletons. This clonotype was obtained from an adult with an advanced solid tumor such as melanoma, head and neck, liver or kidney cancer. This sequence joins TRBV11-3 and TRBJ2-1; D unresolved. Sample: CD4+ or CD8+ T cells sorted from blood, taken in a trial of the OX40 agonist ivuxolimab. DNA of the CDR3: TGTGCCAGCAGCCGCACCCTCGGCCCTAGCTCCTACAATGAGCAGTTCTTC. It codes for CASSRTLGPSSYNEQFF. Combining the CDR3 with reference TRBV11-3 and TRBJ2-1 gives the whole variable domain EAGVVQSPRYKIIEKKQPVAFWCNPISGHNTLYWYLQNLGQGPELLIRYENEEAVDDSQLPKDRFSAERLKGVDSTLKIQPAELGDSAVYLCASSRTLGPSSYNEQFFGPGTRLTVL.